This T cell receptor beta chain was sequenced during a study of cytomegalovirus exposure and HLA in healthy donors. At the level of the study: In an earlier analysis, 90 million to 130 million unique TCR beta sequences were found from about 179 million T cells. Study-level findings and limits: A list of roughly 160 TCR beta chains associated with cytomegalovirus was given.

To note about this clone: Its cognate antigen is unknown.

The PCR contained 60 Vbeta and 13 Jbeta primers. The protocol was immunoSEQ multiplex PCR, while the TCRdb copy is restricted to in-frame clones and leaves out a portion. The profile shows about 190,000 clones, 60% to 80% of them singletons. V shed 4 bases and J shed 4 bases, with 16 bases lying between them. From germline, CDR1 is SQVTM and CDR2 ANQGSEA. The CDR3 contains 14 residues. The sample was PBMCs. The chain uses TRBV29-1 and TRBJ2-5, with D perhaps matching TRBD2 (7 bases). The source of this sequence is a woman between 18 and 29 years old in good health and CMV-seronegative. CDR3 sequence (DNA): TGCAGCGTTGGGGGAACAGGGAGGGGAGAGACCCAGTACTTC. Residues: CSVGGTGRGETQYF.